This T cell receptor (beta chain) was captured by sequencing in a study of T cell repertoires in cytomegalovirus infection. Overall study results and limits: The ex vivo response showed dominance by HLA-C-restricted CMV-specific TCR beta clonotypes.

The V end was cut by 3 bases, the J end by 5 bases, with 19 bases between. CDR3 size: 16 residues. In germline, CDR1 is MGHDK, CDR2 SYGVNS. From the reads, TCRdb called clonotypes with MiXCR, one entry per CDR3 protein. The repertoire consists of approximately 340,000 distinct CDR3 sequences, with almost 30% occurring once and the leading ten covering 20%. This clonotype was detected only a few times. What it recognizes is unknown. The chain combines TRBV25-1 with TRBJ1-2, with D possibly matching TRBD1 (5 bases). This clonotype was obtained from a human donor in good health (CMV status not recorded). Some clones in this sample may be carry-over from other donors' samples. This material consisted of cultured PBMCs, taken from culture after CMV antigen stimulation. The CDR3 sequence: CASSDLTTDRLYGYTF. Written as DNA, the CDR3 is TGTGCCAGCAGTGACCTAACAACCGACAGACTTTATGGCTACACCTTC.